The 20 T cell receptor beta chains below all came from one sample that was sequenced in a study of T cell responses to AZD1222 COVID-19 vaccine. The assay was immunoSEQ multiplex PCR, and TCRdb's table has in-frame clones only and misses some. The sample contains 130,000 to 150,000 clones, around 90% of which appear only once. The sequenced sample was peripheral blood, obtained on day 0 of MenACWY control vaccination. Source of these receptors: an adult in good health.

The CDR3 nucleotides are TGTGCCAGCCAATGGACCCCAGCTAGCTATGGCTACACCTTC. Its translation is CASQWTPASYGYTF. J is TRBJ1-2 and V is TRBV7-2; D not resolved. Trimming left V 8 bases short and J 4 bases short, with 17 bases between. The CDR3 length is 14 residues. The germline V gene encodes CDR1 SGHTA and CDR2 FQGNSA.

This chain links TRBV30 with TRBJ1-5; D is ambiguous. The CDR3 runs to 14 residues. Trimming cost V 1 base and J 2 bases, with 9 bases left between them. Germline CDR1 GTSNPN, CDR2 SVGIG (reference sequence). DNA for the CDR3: TGTGCCTGGAGTGGCAACCTAGGCAATCAGCCCCAGCATTTT. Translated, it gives CAWSGNLGNQPQHF.

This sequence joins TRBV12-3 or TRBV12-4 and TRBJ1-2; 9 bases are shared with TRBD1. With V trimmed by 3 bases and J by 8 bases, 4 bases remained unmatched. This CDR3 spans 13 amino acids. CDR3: CASSFGTGWGYTF. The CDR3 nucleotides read TGTGCCAGCAGTTTTGGGACAGGGTGGGGCTACACCTTC.

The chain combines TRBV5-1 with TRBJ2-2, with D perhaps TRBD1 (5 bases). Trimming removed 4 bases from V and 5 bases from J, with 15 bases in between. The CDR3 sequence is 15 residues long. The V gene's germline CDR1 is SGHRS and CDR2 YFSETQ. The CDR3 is CASSPVGDVTGELFF. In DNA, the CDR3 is TGCGCCAGCAGCCCGGTAGGGGATGTTACCGGGGAGCTGTTTTTT.

The CDR3 bases are TGTGCCAGCAGCCAAGGTGGGGTTAAGGGTAATTCACCCCTCCACTTT. As protein: CASSQGGVKGNSPLHF. The chain links TRBV3-1 (or the pseudogene TRBV3-2) to TRBJ1-6, with unresolved D. The CDR3 runs to 16 residues. Trimming removed 1 base at V and 6 bases at J, with 13 bases between. Germline loops: CDR1 LGHDT, CDR2 YNNKEL (reference sequence).

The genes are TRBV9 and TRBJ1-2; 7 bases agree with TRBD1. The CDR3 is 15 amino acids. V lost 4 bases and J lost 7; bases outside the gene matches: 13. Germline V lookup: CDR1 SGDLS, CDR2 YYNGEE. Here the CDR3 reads CASSIDPGQVSGYTF. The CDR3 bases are TGTGCCAGCAGCATTGATCCCGGACAGGTCTCTGGCTACACCTTC. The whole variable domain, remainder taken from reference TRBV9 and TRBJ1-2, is DSGVTQTPKHLITATGQRVTLRCSPRSGDLSVYWYQQSLDQGLQFLIQYYNGEERAKGNILERFSAQQFPDLHSELNLSSLELGDSALYFCASSIDPGQVSGYTFGSGTRLTVV.

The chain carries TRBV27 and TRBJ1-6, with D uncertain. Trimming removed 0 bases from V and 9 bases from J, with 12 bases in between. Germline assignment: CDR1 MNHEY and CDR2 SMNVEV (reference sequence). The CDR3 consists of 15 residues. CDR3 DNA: TGTGCCAGCAGTTTATCAGTGGAAAGAACTTCACCCCTCCACTTT. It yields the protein CASSLSVERTSPLHF.

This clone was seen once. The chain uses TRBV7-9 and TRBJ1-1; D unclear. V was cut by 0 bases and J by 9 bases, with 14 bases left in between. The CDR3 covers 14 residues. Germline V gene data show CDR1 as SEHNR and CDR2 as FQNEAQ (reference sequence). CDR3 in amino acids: CASSLAGGDVKAFF. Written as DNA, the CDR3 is TGTGCCAGCAGCTTAGCGGGTGGGGATGTTAAAGCTTTCTTT.

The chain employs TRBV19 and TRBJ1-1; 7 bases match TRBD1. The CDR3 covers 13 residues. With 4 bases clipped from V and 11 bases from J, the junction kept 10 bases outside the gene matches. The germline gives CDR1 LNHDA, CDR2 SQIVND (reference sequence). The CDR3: CASSTNSGTAAFF. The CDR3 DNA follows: TGTGCCAGTAGTACGAACTCCGGGACAGCGGCTTTCTTT. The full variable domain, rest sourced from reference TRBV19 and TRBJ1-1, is DGGITQSPKYLFRKEGQNVTLSCEQNLNHDAMYWYRQDPGQGLRLIYYSQIVNDFQKGDIAEGYSVSREKKESFPLTVTSAQKNPTAFYLCASSTNSGTAAFFGQGTRLTVV.

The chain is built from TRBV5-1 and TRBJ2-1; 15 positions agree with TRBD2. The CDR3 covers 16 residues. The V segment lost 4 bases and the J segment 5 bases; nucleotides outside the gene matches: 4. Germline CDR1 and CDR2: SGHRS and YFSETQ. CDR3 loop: CASSNGLAGGHNEQFF. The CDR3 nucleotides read TGCGCCAGCAGCAACGGACTAGCGGGGGGGCACAATGAGCAGTTCTTC.

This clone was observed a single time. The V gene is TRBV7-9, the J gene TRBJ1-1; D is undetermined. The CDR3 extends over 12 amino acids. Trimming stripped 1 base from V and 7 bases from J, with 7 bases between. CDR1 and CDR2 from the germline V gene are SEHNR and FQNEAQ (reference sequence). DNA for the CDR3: TGTGCCAGCAGCTTAGGGGCGGTTGAAGCTTTCTTT. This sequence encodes CASSLGAVEAFF.

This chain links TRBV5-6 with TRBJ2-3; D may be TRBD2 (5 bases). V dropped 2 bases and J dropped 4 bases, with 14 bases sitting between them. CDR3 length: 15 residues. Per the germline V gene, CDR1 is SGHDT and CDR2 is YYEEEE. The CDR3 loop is CASSFRGDGADTQYF. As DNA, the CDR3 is TGTGCCAGCAGCTTCCGGGGAGATGGTGCAGATACGCAGTATTTT.

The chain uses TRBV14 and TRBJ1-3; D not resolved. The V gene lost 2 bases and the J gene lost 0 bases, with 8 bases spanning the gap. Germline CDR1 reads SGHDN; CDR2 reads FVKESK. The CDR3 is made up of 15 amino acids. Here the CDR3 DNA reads TGTGCCAGCAGCCAACAGGAGAGCTCTGGAAACACCATATATTTT. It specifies CASSQQESSGNTIYF.

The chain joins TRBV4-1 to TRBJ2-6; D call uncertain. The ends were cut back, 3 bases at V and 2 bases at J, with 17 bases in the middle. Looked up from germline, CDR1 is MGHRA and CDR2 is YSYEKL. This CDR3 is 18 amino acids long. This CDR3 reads CASSQTWRVAPGANVLTF. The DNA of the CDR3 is TGCGCCAGCAGCCAGACGTGGCGTGTCGCCCCTGGGGCCAACGTCCTGACTTTC.

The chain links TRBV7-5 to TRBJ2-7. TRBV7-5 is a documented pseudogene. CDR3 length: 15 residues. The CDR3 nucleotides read TGTGCCAGAAGAGCTACCGGGGCGGTCTCCTACGAGCAGTACTTC. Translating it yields CARRATGAVSYEQYF.

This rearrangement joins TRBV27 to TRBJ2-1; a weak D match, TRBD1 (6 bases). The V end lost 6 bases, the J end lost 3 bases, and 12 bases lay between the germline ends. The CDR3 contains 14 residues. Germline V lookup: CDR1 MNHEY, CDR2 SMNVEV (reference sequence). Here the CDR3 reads CASRQGGIYNEQFF. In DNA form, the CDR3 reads TGTGCCAGCAGACAAGGGGGTATCTACAATGAGCAGTTCTTC.

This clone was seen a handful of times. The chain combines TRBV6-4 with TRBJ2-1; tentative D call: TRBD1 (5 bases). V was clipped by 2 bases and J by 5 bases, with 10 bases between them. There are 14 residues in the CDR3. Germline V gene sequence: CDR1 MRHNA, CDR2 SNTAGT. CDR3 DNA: TGTGCCAGCAGTGACAGGGGTCCCCACAATGAGCAGTTCTTC. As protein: CASSDRGPHNEQFF.

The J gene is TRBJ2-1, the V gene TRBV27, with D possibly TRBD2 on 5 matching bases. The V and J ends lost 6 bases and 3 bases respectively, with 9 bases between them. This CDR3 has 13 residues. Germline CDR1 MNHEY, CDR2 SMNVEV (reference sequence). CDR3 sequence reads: CASRGLFYNEQFF. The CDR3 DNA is TGTGCCAGCAGAGGACTGTTCTACAATGAGCAGTTCTTC.

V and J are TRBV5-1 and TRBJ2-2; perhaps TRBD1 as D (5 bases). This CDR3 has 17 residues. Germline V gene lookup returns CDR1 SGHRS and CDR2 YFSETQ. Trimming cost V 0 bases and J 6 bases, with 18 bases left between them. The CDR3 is CASSLELSGRVPGELFF. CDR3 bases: TGCGCCAGCAGCTTGGAGCTTTCGGGCAGGGTCCCCGGGGAGCTGTTTTTT.

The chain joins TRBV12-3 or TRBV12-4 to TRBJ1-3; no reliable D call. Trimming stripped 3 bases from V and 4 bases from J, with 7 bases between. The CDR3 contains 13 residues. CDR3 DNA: TGTGCCAGCAGTTTGGCAGTCGGAAACACCATATATTTT. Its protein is CASSLAVGNTIYF.